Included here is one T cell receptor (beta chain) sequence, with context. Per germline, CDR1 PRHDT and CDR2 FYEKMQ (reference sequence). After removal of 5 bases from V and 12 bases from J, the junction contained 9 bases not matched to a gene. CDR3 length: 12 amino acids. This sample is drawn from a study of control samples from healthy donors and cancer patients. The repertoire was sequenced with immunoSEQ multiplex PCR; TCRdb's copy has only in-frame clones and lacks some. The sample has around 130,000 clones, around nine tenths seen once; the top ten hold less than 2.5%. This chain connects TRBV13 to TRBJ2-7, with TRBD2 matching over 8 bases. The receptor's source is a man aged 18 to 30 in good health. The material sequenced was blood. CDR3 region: CASSLPLAGMYF. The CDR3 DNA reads TGTGCCAGCAGCCTCCCTTTAGCGGGGATGTACTTC. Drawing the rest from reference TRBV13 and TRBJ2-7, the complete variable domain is AAGVIQSPRHLIKEKRETATLKCYPIPRHDTVYWYQQGPGQDPQFLISFYEKMQSDKGSIPDRFSAQQFSDYHSELNMSSLELGDSALYFCASSLPLAGMYFGPGTRLTVT.